This entry is about one T cell receptor beta chain. The sample is drawn from a study of blood T cell repertoires in COVID-19. Study information: The cDNA or gDNA used as material had been derived from T cells, B-cell-depleted T cells, or PBMCs.

The CDR3 sequence is 11 residues long. Trimming stripped 6 bases from V and 13 bases from J, with 12 bases between. Measured with immunoSEQ multiplex PCR; TCRdb has only the in-frame clones, and not every one. The sample contains around 53,000 clones, 60% to 80% of which appear only once. The clonotype comes from a man in his 70s with active or convalescent COVID-19. Material: peripheral blood. The rearrangement uses TRBV12-3 or TRBV12-4 and TRBJ1-4, with D tentatively TRBD1 (6 bases). The CDR3 is CASSNGQLLFF. In nucleotides, the CDR3 is TGTGCCAGCAGCAATGGACAGCTACTGTTTTTT.